The 14 T cell receptor beta chains below all came from one sample that was sequenced in a study of T cells of healthy individuals. TCRdb used MiXCR to reprocess the 5' RACE reads, holding one entry per CDR3 protein. The sample records about 40,000 distinct CDR3 sequences, around 4.5% being singletons. These receptors all come from a human donor in good health.

This clonotype counts as medium-sized. This chain joins TRBV20-1 and TRBJ1-5; D unresolved. Trimming removed 5 bases from V and 0 bases from J, with 20 bases in between. This CDR3 contains 17 residues. Germline CDR1 is DFQATT and CDR2 is SNEGSKA (reference sequence). The CDR3: CSAYSVGRQYSNQPQHF. The CDR3 DNA reads as TGCAGTGCTTATTCAGTAGGGAGGCAGTATAGCAATCAGCCCCAGCATTTT.

This clonotype came up many times. The rearrangement links TRBV11-2 to TRBJ2-7; D gene uncertain. This CDR3 is 12 amino acids long. Germline-derived CDR1 and CDR2 are SGHAT and FQNNGV. V lost 3 bases and J 6 bases, leaving 9 bases between the germline ends. The chain's CDR3 is CASSLGIGEQYF. For the CDR3, the DNA is TGTGCCAGCAGCTTGGGGATCGGCGAGCAGTACTTC.

The sample holds many counts of this clonotype. The chain uses TRBV24-1 and TRBJ2-2, with TRBD2 matching 16 bases. CDR1 is KGHDR, CDR2 SFDVKD, per germline. Trimming took 5 bases from V and 8 from J; bases not matched to a gene: 13. The CDR3 covers 19 residues. In nucleotides, the CDR3 is TGTGCCACCAGTGCCGGGACTAGCGGGAGGGCCACTATTCGGGGGGAGCTGTTTTTT. Its protein is CATSAGTSGRATIRGELFF.

This clonotype was detected ten times or more. The chain joins TRBV2 to TRBJ2-5, with no clear D. The CDR3 runs to 12 residues. Trimming shortened V by 6 bases and J by 1 base, and 6 bases separated the two germline ends. Germline V gives CDR1 SNHLY, CDR2 FYNNEI. The chain's CDR3 is CASSFTQETQYF. The DNA of the CDR3 is TGTGCCAGCAGCTTCACCCAAGAGACCCAGTACTTC.

This clonotype occurred many times. This sequence joins TRBV13 and TRBJ2-3, with TRBD2 as a possible D gene (6 bases). Germline V gene lookup returns CDR1 PRHDT and CDR2 FYEKMQ (reference sequence). The germline V and J ends were trimmed by 5 bases and 0 bases, with 15 bases remaining between them. The CDR3 is 16 residues long. Here the CDR3 reads CASSPGEIPSTDTQYF. The CDR3 bases are TGTGCCAGCAGCCCGGGGGAGATCCCTAGCACAGATACGCAGTATTTT.

This clonotype has ten or more counts. The rearrangement joins TRBV3-1 to TRBJ1-6, with 10 bases that match TRBD1. The germline gives CDR1 LGHDT, CDR2 YNNKEL (reference sequence). V gave up 0 bases and J gave up 7 bases; unmatched junction bases: 6. CDR3 size: 17 residues. For the CDR3, the DNA is TGTGCCAGCAGCCAAGAGGAGGGGGGACAGGGGAATTCACCCCTCCACTTT. Translation gives CASSQEEGGQGNSPLHF.

This clonotype was seen at least ten times. V usage is TRBV6-5 and J usage is TRBJ1-1, with a possible D match to TRBD1 (6 bases). This CDR3 has 15 amino acids. The V and J ends lost 1 base and 4 bases respectively, with 13 bases between them. Per germline, CDR1 MNHEY and CDR2 SVGAGI. The CDR3 spells CASSYFTGRTTEAFF. The CDR3 DNA sequence: TGTGCCAGCAGTTACTTTACAGGGAGGACCACTGAAGCTTTCTTT.

Note on this clonotype: A read error may be the cause here, since a much bigger clone is one base away. The chain combines TRBV20-1 with TRBJ1-2; no clear D gene. The V gene's germline CDR1 is DFQATT and CDR2 SNEGSKA (reference sequence). The CDR3 covers 13 residues. The chain's CDR3 is CSARPGGDYGYNF. The CDR3 coding sequence is TGCAGTGCTCGCCCCGGTGGAGACTATGGCTACAACTTC.

This clonotype was picked up many times. V is TRBV6-1 and J is TRBJ2-1; D uncertain. Trimming took off 7 bases at V and 0 bases at J, with 19 bases between the two ends. This CDR3 is built from 17 residues. The germline CDR1 and CDR2 sequences are MNHNS and SASEGT. In nucleotides, the CDR3 is TGTGCCAGCACCATTACTGGGTCGACTTCCTCCTACAATGAGCAGTTCTTC. Encoded protein: CASTITGSTSSYNEQFF.

The rearrangement joins TRBV6-5 to TRBJ2-1; TRBD2 matches 9 bases. The germline V gene encodes CDR1 MNHEY and CDR2 SVGAGI. The CDR3 consists of 17 residues. V lost 1 base and J lost 1; bases outside the gene matches: 5. CDR3 DNA sequence: TGTGCCAGCAGTTACTTGGCTAGCGGGAATTCCTACAATGAGCAGTTCTTC. Its protein product is CASSYLASGNSYNEQFF.

This clonotype appeared many times. The chain recombines TRBV3-1 with TRBJ1-1; D perhaps matches TRBD1 (5 bases). V was pared by 1 base and J by 8 bases, with 5 bases between. The CDR3 totals 11 residues. Germline lookup yields CDR1 LGHDT and CDR2 YNNKEL (reference sequence). The CDR3 DNA reads TGTGCCAGCAGCCAAGGGACAGAAGCTTTCTTT. Its protein is CASSQGTEAFF.

This clonotype was counted between two and nine times. Written as DNA, the CDR3 is TGTGCCAGCAGCTTGGTGGGCCCCGGGAGCACGGGTAGTATTTTTCGAGAGACCCAGTACTTC. Its translation: CASSLVGPGSTGSIFRETQYF. The chain recombines TRBV5-5 with TRBJ2-5, with D possibly TRBD2 on 6 matching bases. Germline V lookup: CDR1 SGHKS, CDR2 YYEKEE (reference sequence). Trimming left V 0 bases short and J 4 bases short, with 31 bases between. The CDR3 loop spans 21 amino acids.

This clonotype was seen ten or more times. The J gene is TRBJ1-5, the V gene TRBV7-9; TRBD1 aligns across 9 bases. Trimming at V came to 1 base and at J to 7 bases, leaving 11 bases not matched to a gene. The CDR3 length is 17 residues. CDR1 SEHNR and CDR2 FQNEAQ come from the germline V gene (reference sequence). CDR3 region: CASSLGPDRGVEQPQHF. As DNA, the CDR3 is TGTGCCAGCAGCTTAGGTCCCGACAGGGGGGTAGAACAGCCCCAGCATTTT.

This clonotype was seen repeatedly, ten times or more. V and J are TRBV21-1 and TRBJ2-7; TRBD1 reflects the table's D call only, with no check against the DNA. TRBV21-1 is described as a pseudogene. The CDR3 is 19 residues long. CDR3 residues: CASSKKSRTDPRGPYEQYF. DNA of the CDR3: TGTGCCAGCAGCAAAAAAAGTCGGACAGACCCCCGAGGACCCTACGAGCAGTACTTC.